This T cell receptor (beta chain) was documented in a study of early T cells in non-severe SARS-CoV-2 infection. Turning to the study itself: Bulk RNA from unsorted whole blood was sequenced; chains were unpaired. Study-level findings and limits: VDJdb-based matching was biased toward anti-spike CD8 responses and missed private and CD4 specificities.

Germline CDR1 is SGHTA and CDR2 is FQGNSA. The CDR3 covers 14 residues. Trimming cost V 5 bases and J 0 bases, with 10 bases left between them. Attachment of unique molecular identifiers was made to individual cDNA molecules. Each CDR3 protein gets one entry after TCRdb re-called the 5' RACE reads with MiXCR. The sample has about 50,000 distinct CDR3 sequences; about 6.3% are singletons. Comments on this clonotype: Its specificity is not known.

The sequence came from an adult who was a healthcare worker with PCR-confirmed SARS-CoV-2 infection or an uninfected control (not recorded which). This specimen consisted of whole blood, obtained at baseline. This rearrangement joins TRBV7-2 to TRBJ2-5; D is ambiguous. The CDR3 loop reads CASSRRLYQETQYF. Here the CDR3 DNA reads TGTGCCAGCAGCCGCCGTTTATACCAAGAGACCCAGTACTTC.